This T cell receptor (beta chain) was recovered during a study of blood T cells in healthy people across ages. About the study: Template switching retrieved approximately one barcoded beta molecule for each two T cells.

A second PCR of roughly 7 to 11 cycles used a sample-barcoded 5' primer and a J-beta primer mix. TCRdb redid the calling of the 5' RACE reads with MiXCR, one entry per CDR3 protein. The sample carries some 880,000 distinct CDR3 sequences, approximately 35% recorded once. Germline V gene lookup returns CDR1 SGHRS and CDR2 YFSETQ. CDR3 size: 14 residues. The V end lost 2 bases, the J end lost 0 bases, and 6 bases lay between the germline ends. Many counts were recorded for this clonotype. The chain recombines TRBV5-1 with TRBJ2-4; weak D call: TRBD2 (5 bases). Sequenced: blood. The sequence came from a young man in good health. In nucleotides, the CDR3 is TGCGCCAGCAGCTTTCGGGAAGCCAAAAACATTCAGTACTTC. Translated, it gives CASSFREAKNIQYF. Filled out from reference TRBV5-1 and TRBJ2-4, the complete variable domain reads KAGVTQTPRYLIKTRGQQVTLSCSPISGHRSVSWYQQTPGQGLQFLFEYFSETQRNKGNFPGRFSGRQFSNSRSEMNVSTLELGDSALYLCASSFREAKNIQYFGAGTRLSVL.